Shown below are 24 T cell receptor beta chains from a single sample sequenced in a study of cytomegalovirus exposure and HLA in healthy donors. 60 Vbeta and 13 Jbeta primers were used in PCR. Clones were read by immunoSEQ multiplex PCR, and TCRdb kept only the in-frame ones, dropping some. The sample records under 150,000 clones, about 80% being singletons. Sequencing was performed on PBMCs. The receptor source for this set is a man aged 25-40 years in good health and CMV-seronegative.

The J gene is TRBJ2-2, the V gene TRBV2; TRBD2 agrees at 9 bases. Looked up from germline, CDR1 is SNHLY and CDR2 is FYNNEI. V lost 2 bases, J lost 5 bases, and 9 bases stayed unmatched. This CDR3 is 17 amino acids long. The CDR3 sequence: CASSENLAGVGTGELFF. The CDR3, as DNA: TGTGCCAGCAGTGAAAATTTAGCGGGAGTAGGTACCGGGGAGCTGTTTTTT.

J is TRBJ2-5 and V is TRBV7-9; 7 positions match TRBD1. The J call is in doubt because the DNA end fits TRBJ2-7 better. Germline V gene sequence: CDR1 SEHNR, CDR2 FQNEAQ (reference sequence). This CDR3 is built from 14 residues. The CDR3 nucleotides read TGTGCCAGCAGGAGACAGGGACCCTCCTACGAGCAGTACTTC. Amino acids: CASRRQGPSYEQYF.

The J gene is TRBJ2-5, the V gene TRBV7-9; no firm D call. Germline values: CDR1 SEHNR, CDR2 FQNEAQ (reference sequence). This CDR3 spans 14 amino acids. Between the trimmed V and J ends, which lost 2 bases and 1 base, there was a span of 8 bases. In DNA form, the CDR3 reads TGTGCCAGCAGCTTAACATCCTTCCAAGAGACCCAGTACTTC. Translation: CASSLTSFQETQYF.

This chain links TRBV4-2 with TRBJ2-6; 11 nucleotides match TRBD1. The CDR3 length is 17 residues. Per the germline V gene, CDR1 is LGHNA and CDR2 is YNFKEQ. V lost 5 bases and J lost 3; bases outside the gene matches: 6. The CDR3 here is CASSGTGGNFGANVLTF. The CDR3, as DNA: TGTGCCAGCAGCGGGACAGGGGGGAACTTTGGGGCCAACGTCCTGACTTTC.

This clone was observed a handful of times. CDR3 amino acids: CASSFGGISTGELFF. CDR3 coding DNA: TGTGCCAGCAGCTTTGGGGGGATATCGACCGGGGAGCTGTTTTTT. The chain links TRBV7-3 to TRBJ2-2; the D gene is possibly TRBD2 (6 bases). The germline V and J ends were trimmed by 3 bases and 5 bases, with 13 bases remaining between them. The CDR3 runs to 15 residues. Per the germline V gene, CDR1 is SGHTA and CDR2 is FQGTGA.

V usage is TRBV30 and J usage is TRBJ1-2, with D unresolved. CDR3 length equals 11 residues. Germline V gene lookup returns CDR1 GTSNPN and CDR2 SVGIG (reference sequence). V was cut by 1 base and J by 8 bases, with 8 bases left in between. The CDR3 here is CAWSASLGYTF. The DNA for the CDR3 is TGTGCCTGGAGTGCGAGCTTGGGCTACACCTTC.

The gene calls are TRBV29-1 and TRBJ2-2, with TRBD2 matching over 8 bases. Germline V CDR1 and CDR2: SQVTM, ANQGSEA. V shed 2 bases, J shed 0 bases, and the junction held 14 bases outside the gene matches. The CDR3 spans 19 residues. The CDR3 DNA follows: TGCAGCGTTGAATTAGGGATTTCAGCGGGAGCAGCGAACACCGGGGAGCTGTTTTTT. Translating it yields CSVELGISAGAANTGELFF.

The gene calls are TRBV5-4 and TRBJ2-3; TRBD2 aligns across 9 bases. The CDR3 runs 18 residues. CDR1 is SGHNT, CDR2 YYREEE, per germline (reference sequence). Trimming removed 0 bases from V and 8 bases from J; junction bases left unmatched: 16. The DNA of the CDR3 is TGTGCCAGCAGCTTGGGAGGACTAGCGATCCCAAGAGGAGGTACGCAGTATTTT. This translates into CASSLGGLAIPRGGTQYF.

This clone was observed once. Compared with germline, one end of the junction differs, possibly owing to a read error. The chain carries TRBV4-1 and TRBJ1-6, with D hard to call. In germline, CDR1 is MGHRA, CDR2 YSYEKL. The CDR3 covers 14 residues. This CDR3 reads CASSPSSGGSPLNF. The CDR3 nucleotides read TGCGCCAGCAGTCCGTCCAGTGGTGGTTCACCCCTCAACTTT.

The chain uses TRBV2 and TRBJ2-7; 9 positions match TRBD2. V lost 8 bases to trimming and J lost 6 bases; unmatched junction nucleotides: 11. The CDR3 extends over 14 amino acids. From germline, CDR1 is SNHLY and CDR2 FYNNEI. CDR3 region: CASGGGAGGFEQYF. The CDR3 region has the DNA TGTGCCAGCGGGGGGGGAGCGGGAGGCTTCGAGCAGTACTTC.

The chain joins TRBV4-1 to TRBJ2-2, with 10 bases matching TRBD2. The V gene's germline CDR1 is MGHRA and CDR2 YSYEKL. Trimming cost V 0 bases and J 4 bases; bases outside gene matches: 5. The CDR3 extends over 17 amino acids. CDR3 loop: CASSQELAGKLTGELFF. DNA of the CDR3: TGCGCCAGCAGCCAAGAACTAGCGGGGAAACTCACCGGGGAGCTGTTTTTT.

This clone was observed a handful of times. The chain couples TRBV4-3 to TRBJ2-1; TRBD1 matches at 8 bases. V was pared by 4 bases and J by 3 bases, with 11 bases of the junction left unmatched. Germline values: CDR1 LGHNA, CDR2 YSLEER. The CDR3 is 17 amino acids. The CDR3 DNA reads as TGCGCCAGCAGCCTAGATATTGGACAGGGAGTCTACAATGAGCAGTTCTTC. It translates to CASSLDIGQGVYNEQFF.

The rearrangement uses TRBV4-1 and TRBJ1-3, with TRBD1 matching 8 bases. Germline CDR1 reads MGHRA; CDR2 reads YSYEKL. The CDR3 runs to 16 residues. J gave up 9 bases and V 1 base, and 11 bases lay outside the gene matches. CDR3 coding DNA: TGCGCCAGCAGCCAAGTTTCACAGGGGGTGCAAGGCACCATATATTTT. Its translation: CASSQVSQGVQGTIYF.

CDR3 residues: CAGALGAGEKLFF. The CDR3 nucleotides read TGCGCCGGAGCTTTGGGAGCCGGGGAAAAACTGTTTTTT. The V call is TRBV4-1, the J call TRBJ1-4; no clear D. The germline V gene encodes CDR1 MGHRA and CDR2 YSYEKL. The CDR3 extends over 13 amino acids. V was cut by 11 bases and J by 8 bases, with 18 bases left in between.

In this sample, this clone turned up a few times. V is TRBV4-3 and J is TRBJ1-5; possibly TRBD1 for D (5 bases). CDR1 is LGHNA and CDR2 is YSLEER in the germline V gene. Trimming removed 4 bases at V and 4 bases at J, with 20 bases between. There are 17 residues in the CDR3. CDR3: CASSPRWVGAENQPQHF. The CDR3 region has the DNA TGCGCCAGCAGCCCCCGTTGGGTTGGGGCAGAGAATCAGCCCCAGCATTTT.

The CDR3 spells CASSATVYGYTF. CDR3 nucleotides: TGTGCCAGCAGCGCGACAGTCTATGGCTACACCTTC. This chain joins TRBV9 and TRBJ1-2; TRBD1 is a possible D gene (5 bases). V was clipped by 3 bases and J by 4 bases, with 7 bases between them. CDR1 and CDR2 from the germline V gene are SGDLS and YYNGEE. The CDR3 length is 12 residues.

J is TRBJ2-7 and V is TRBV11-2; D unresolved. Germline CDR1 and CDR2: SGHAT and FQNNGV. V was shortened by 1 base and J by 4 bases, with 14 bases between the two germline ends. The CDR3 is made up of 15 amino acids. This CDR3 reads CASSLGNGMSYEQYF. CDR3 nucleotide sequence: TGTGCCAGCAGCTTAGGTAACGGTATGTCTTACGAGCAGTACTTC.

CDR3 in amino acids: CSVLGTGRIESTDTQYF. CDR3 DNA: TGCAGCGTTCTGGGGACAGGGAGGATTGAAAGCACAGATACGCAGTATTTT. V usage is TRBV29-1 and J usage is TRBJ2-3, with 9 bases matching TRBD1. The CDR3 extends over 17 amino acids. Germline CDR1 SQVTM, CDR2 ANQGSEA. V lost 5 bases to trimming and J lost 0 bases; unmatched junction nucleotides: 12.

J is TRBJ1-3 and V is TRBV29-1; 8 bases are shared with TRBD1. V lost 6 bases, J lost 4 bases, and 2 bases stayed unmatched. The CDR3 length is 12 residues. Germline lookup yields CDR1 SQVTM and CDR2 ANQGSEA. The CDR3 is CSVWTGGNTIYF. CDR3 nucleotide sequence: TGCAGCGTATGGACAGGGGGAAACACCATATATTTT.

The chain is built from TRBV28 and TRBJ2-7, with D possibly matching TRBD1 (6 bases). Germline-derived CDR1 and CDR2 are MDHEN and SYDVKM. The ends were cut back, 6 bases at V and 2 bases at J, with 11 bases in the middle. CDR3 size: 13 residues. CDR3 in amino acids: CASRSRDTYEQYF. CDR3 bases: TGTGCCAGCAGAAGCCGGGACACCTACGAGCAGTACTTC.

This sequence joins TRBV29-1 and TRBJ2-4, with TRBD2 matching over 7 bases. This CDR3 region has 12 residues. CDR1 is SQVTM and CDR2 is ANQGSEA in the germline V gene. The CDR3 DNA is TGCAGTGGGGAGGGAGTAGAAAACATTCAGTACTTC. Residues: CSGEGVENIQYF.

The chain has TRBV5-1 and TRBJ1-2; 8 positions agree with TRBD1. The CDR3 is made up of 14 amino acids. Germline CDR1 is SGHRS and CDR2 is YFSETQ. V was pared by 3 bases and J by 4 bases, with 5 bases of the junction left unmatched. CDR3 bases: TGCGCCAGCAGCTCCTGGGACAGGACCTATGGCTACACCTTC. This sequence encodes CASSSWDRTYGYTF.

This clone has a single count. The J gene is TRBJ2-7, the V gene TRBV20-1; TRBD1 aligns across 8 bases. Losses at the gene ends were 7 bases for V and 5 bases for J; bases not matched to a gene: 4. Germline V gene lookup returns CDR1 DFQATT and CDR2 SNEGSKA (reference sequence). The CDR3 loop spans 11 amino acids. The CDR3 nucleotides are TGCAGTGGCAGGGGGCCCCACGAGCAGTACTTC. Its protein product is CSGRGPHEQYF.

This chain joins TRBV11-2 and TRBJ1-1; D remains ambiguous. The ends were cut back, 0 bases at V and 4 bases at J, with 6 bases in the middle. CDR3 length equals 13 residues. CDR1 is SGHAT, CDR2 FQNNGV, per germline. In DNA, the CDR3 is TGTGCCAGCAGCTTAGATCAGGTCACTGAAGCTTTCTTT. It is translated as CASSLDQVTEAFF.